This T cell receptor (beta chain) was documented in a study of cytomegalovirus exposure and HLA in healthy donors (dated by TCRdb to the late 2010s). Background on the whole study: In an earlier analysis of roughly 500 of the donors, approximately 260 Gb of sequence data and 90 million to 120 million unique TCR beta sequences from roughly 190 million T cells were reported. Around 320 gigabases of sequencing data and some 85 million unique TCR sequences were included in an early release covering roughly 600 HLA-typed donors. The genetic ancestry cluster associated with self-reported Caucasian donors included roughly 84% of the roughly 380 genotyped donors. The aim of the study was to test whether cataloging public T cell receptors could identify signatures of past pathogen exposure. Using immunosequencing, the study profiled T cell repertoires from about 620 subjects and related those repertoires to cytomegalovirus serostatus. Besides the first cohort of under 700 subjects, a separate validation cohort made up of over a hundred different subjects was used. High-throughput TCR immunosequencing, statistical association of individual TCRs with disease status, and machine learning were combined to predict cytomegalovirus infection status. A later analysis re-analyzed previously published TCR beta repertoires from about 730 donors and added high-resolution HLA genotyping to study TCR occurrence patterns. Rather than drawing on any new phenotypic data, the later analysis identified candidate immune exposures from TCR beta sequences and the way those sequences occurred across donors. In an earlier analysis of 550 to 700 of the donors, high-throughput TCR beta sequencing was used to judge whether each TCR beta V gene segment behaved as functional or pseudogenic. Alongside the repertoire data, information on donor age, sex, ethnicity and CMV serostatus was compiled. Genome-wide SNP genotypes for about three fifths of the 666 donors were used in a later genetic analysis, which treated that subset as a discovery cohort. Every discovery cohort repertoire had been produced on one sequencing platform. Class I and class II HLA loci were covered by the typing at four-digit resolution. The number of donors typed differed by locus, with roughly 629-640 for A, B, C, DRB1 and DQB1, over 500 for DQA1, over 600 for DPA1, and 400 to 490 for DPB1. Roughly five DR-DQ haplotypes were handled as single units for association and clustering, since linkage in the cohort was strong. Among 398 genotyped donors of the cohort, an average of 235,054 unique TCR beta nucleotide sequences were sequenced per donor, roughly 20% of them non-productive.

Paper-wide results and their limitations: Presence/absence analyses assumed roughly uniform sequencing depth across donors, an assumption that may not hold. In a later analysis, most CMV-associated TCR beta chains were found to appear HLA-restricted, with HLA associations seemingly driven largely by CMV exposure. A later genetic analysis reported fewer N-insertions in productive TCRs among donors in an Asian-associated ancestry cluster than the approximately 700-donor mean. In a later analysis, the rate of TCR association differed among HLA loci, with DRB1 alleles having the most associated TCRs and HLA-C alleles having the fewest. An association between a missense DCLRE1C variant and V-gene and J-gene trimming of TCR beta chains was found in a later genetic analysis and replicated in an independent cohort. Assigning TCR associations to individual alleles was difficult when HLA alleles, especially DR and DQ, strongly co-occurred. The classifier was reported to diagnose cytomegalovirus status with high specificity and sensitivity in both the original cohort and the validation cohort. A further reported finding was that TCR beta sequences accurately predicted the HLA-A and HLA-B alleles for most subjects in the first cohort. A few of the identified cytomegalovirus-associated TCR beta chains were confirmed in vitro to be specific for cytomegalovirus antigens. The authors suggested that the approach could potentially be generalized to other disease states and immunological phenotypes. A group of highly shared sequence variants was considered likely to be a technical artifact of the sequencing pipeline. Because counts were too low, approximately 18 rarely observed V segments, including chromosome 9 orphons, were excluded from the earlier analysis of several hundred of the donors. Because HLA typing was missing for some donors at each locus, association tests included only the typed subset. Most TCR sequences were observed very rarely across donors, whereas some public TCRs were present in many individuals. Some IMGT-functional V segments, including TRBV6-2 and TRBV6-3, could not be told apart with the 87-base-pair reads, so those segments were excluded. Linkage disequilibrium might explain the correlated functional status among segregating V segments, but an unknown experimental factor could not be ruled out. Immune exposure information for the cohort was limited to CMV serostatus. Compared with equally common non-associated chains, HLA-associated TCR beta chains in a later analysis were more clonally expanded and had lower generation probabilities. According to a later analysis, parvovirus B19, influenza, CMV and Epstein-Barr virus appeared linked to several top co-occurrence clusters. The study gave a list of over 150 TCR beta chains associated with cytomegalovirus. In this cohort, only TCR beta chains were sequenced, and detectable features were limited by the absence of alpha or paired-chain data. In an earlier analysis of 450 to 750 of the donors, most TCR beta V segments appeared in productive rearrangements about 87% or about 30% of the time, broadly matching IMGT annotations. At a false discovery rate of 0.05, a later analysis linked roughly 17,000 TCR beta sequences to specific HLA alleles.

On this clone: The specificity of this receptor is unknown. The sample holds no much larger clone one base away, and base qualities are not on file.

The cohort comprised fewer than 750 healthy bone marrow donors. Cohort members were all nominally healthy when sampled, although unrecorded immune exposures were likely present. The donor tested CMV seropositive and was one of the 289 seropositive cohort members. Each donor provided a peripheral blood sample, and peripheral blood mononuclear cells were used for TCR beta sequencing. Genomic DNA extraction from the blood cell samples was performed with the Qiagen DNeasy Blood Extraction Kit. Library prep was done by the immunoSEQ multiplex PCR assay. A mixture of 60 forward primers for TCR Vbeta segments and 13 reverse primers for TCR Jbeta segments was used in the multiplex PCR. The CDR3 region of rearranged TCR beta genes was amplified from genomic DNA with a multiplex PCR assay. Amplified TCR beta libraries were sequenced as 87-base-pair reads on the Illumina HiSeq System. The original methods were these. In a later analysis, 80 million or so unique TCR beta chains were counted across the approximately 620 repertoires, and roughly 11 million of these chains were shared by at least two donors. To remove PCR and sequencing errors, raw reads were error-corrected and collapsed into unique sequences using a nearest-neighbor algorithm that merged closely related sequences. CDR3 sequences were aligned to IMGT reference sequences to assign V, D and J gene segments. Each retained sequence needed at least a six-nucleotide match to both a V gene segment and a J gene segment. Rearrangements were called productive when the CDR3 lacked stop codons and stayed in frame with V and J; all others were non-productive. Following IMGT convention, CDR3 was defined as the stretch from the second conserved V-encoded cysteine up to the conserved J-encoded phenylalanine. Sequences without an unambiguous match to a single V gene segment were excluded from the earlier analysis of about 600 of the donors. In an earlier analysis of a few hundred of the donors, V segments were called functional above 56.7% productive rearrangements and were called segregating when the between-donor standard deviation exceeded 5%. A statistical classification framework was built for diagnosing cytomegalovirus status from the catalog of TCR beta chain sequences. In a later analysis, V and J genes were assigned by comparing TCR nucleotide sequences against IMGT/GENE-DB human TR gene sequences. A later analysis assigned CDR3 sequences and most-parsimonious VDJ recombination scenarios with the TCRdist pipeline. A later analysis defined each TCR beta chain by its CDR3 amino acid sequence plus V-gene family, and excluded reads lacking a unique V-gene family. A later analysis removed 500 to 600 highly shared, low-generation-probability nucleotide sequences to deal with suspected cross-contamination and a sequencing artifact. A later analysis calculated a clonal expansion index for each public chain from normalized within-repertoire ranks of inferred template counts. In a later analysis, generation probabilities were computed using a VDJ recombination model fitted to out-of-frame rearrangements, and the results were checked against IGoR. In a later analysis, hypergeometric tests were used to score TCR-TCR, TCR-HLA and TCR-CMV co-occurrence, with a repertoire-size bias correction applied to TCR pairs. A later analysis estimated false discovery rates by permuting HLA or CMV assignments 20 times. In a later analysis, co-occurring TCRs were grouped with DBSCAN, and TCRdist sequence similarity was added when clustering was performed within HLA-allele-positive subsets. Repertoires with fewer than 30,000 or more than 120,000 public chains, plus five repertoires with anomalous nucleotide sharing, were excluded from co-occurrence clustering. TCRdb's version of the immuneACCESS table is confined to in-frame rearrangements and falls short of the full clone set. An unresolved V gene accounts for under half of the shortfall where checked; the remainder is of unknown origin. V and J calls and clone size are those listed in that table; D and trimming were worked out from the DNA. The sample has fewer than 200,000 clones on record, 73% of them singletons. About 5% of the sample lies in the top ten.

CDR1 and CDR2, per the germline V gene, are LGHNA and YSLEER. Here V drops 3 bases and J drops 1 base, and the junction holds 6 bases not matched to any gene. The CDR3 sequence holds 16 residues, the cysteine and phenylalanine included. Of all the DNA, just the CDR3 is kept, 48 bases in frame from base 1. The specimen was PBMCs. The TCR was taken from a woman younger than 30 in good health and CMV-seropositive. The chain is made from TRBV4-3 and TRBJ1-3; 7 bases in the junction line up with TRBD1. CDR3 protein: CASSQDTTGSGNTIYF. The nucleotides are TGCGCCAGCAGCCAGGATACGACAGGGTCTGGAAACACCATATATTTT.